This TCR beta chain was obtained from a study of regulatory T cells in long-lasting Graves disease. Study conclusions and caveats: New patients shared fewer public clonotypes (966) than persistent patients did (around 3,000).

Worth noting for this clonotype: The antigen is unknown.

Researchers made TCR beta libraries by using iRepertoire HTBI primers and running Arm-PCR on CDR3 regions. TCRdb itself ran the multiplex PCR reads through MiXCR, one entry per CDR3 protein. The sample holds some 470,000 distinct CDR3 sequences, 20% to 25% seen once. Time point meaning: persistent/refractory GD, antithyroid drugs over 5 years with positive TRAb. After RNA was extracted from PBMCs, the TCR library was made from it. This TCR was recovered from a female donor with Graves disease. The sample was peripheral blood mononuclear cells (PBMCs), taken when the disease was refractory, from a patient treated with antithyroid drugs.

The CDR3 sequence: CASRRPGRTGELFF. The CDR3 DNA reads TGTGCCAGCAGAAGGCCGGGGCGCACCGGGGAGCTGTTTTTT. The chain has TRBV27 and TRBJ2-2; either TRBD1 or TRBD2 may fit D (5 bases each). Trimming left V 6 bases short and J 4 bases short, with 12 bases between. Germline V gene lookup returns CDR1 MNHEY and CDR2 SMNVEV (reference sequence). The CDR3 extends over 14 amino acids.